One and the same sample provided the 23 T cell receptor beta chains below, sequenced in a study of T cells in localized non-small cell lung cancer. Some clones are missing from TCRdb's copy, which holds only in-frame ones; the method was immunoSEQ multiplex PCR. This sample has over 5,500 clones, with 20% to 25% found just once. Sequencing used lung tumor tissue, obtained before any cancer treatment. The source is a man aged 40 to 69 with stage III squamous cell lung carcinoma.

The CDR3 is CAISEPHRDRGHEQYF. The CDR3 DNA sequence: TGTGCCATCAGTGAGCCACACCGGGACAGGGGACACGAGCAGTACTTC. The chain links TRBV10-3 to TRBJ2-7; 10 bases match TRBD1. Germline V gene lookup returns CDR1 ENHRY and CDR2 SYGVKD. This CDR3 comprises 16 residues. J gave up 5 bases and V 2 bases, and 9 bases lay outside the gene matches.

This clone was seen only a few times. The genes are TRBV11-3 and TRBJ2-1; tentatively, D is TRBD2 (6 bases). V was cut by 5 bases and J by 10 bases, with 18 bases left in between. The CDR3 contains 14 residues. Germline CDR1 SGHNT, CDR2 YENEEA. DNA of the CDR3: TGTGCCAGCAGCCAAAGGGCGGGGCCCGGGGAGCAGTTCTTC. The encoded protein is CASSQRAGPGEQFF.

This clone was observed a few times. This rearrangement joins TRBV23-1 to TRBJ1-1, with D perhaps matching TRBD1 (5 bases). TRBV23-1 is flagged as an ORF with uncertain function. Deletions cut 3 bases from V and 6 bases from J, with 14 bases between. The length of the CDR3 is 14 residues. The DNA for the CDR3 is TGCGCCAGCAGTCAGTCCGGACATTTTGCTGAAGCTTTCTTT. Protein product: CASSQSGHFAEAFF.

V and J are TRBV11-3 and TRBJ1-2; 8 bases agree with TRBD1. The CDR3 consists of 15 residues. Germline V gene lookup returns CDR1 SGHNT and CDR2 YENEEA. Trimming removed 3 bases from V and 3 bases from J; junction bases left unmatched: 6. The CDR3 bases are TGTGCCAGCAGCTTGAAACCAGGGGGCCACTATGGCTACACCTTC. Translation: CASSLKPGGHYGYTF.

This clone was found a few times. V usage is TRBV11-3 and J usage is TRBJ2-3; maybe TRBD2 (5 bases). Germline assignment: CDR1 SGHNT and CDR2 YENEEA. CDR3 size: 14 residues. Between the trimmed V and J ends, which lost 4 bases and 6 bases, there was a span of 14 bases. The CDR3 nucleotides read TGTGCCAGCAGCTATCGCGGACCGGGGGATACGCAGTATTTT. Encoded protein: CASSYRGPGDTQYF. The entire variable domain, with the rest obtained from reference TRBV11-3 and TRBJ2-3, is as follows: EAGVVQSPRYKIIEKKQPVAFWCNPISGHNTLYWYLQNLGQGPELLIRYENEEAVDDSQLPKDRFSAERLKGVDSTLKIQPAELGDSAVYLCASSYRGPGDTQYFGPGTRLTVL.

Only one count was recorded for this clone. The chain uses TRBV19 and TRBJ2-1, with D possibly TRBD2 on 6 matching bases. CDR1 and CDR2 from the germline V gene are LNHDA and SQIVND (reference sequence). Trimming removed 5 bases from V and 3 bases from J, with 23 bases in between. There are 18 residues in the CDR3. The CDR3 loop reads CASSADYPSADYYNEQFF. The CDR3 coding sequence is TGTGCCAGTAGTGCTGACTATCCCAGCGCGGACTACTACAATGAGCAGTTCTTC.

This clone occurred a few times. V usage is TRBV19 and J usage is TRBJ1-5; no definite D call. Trimming stripped 4 bases from V and 3 bases from J, with 16 bases between. The germline V gene encodes CDR1 LNHDA and CDR2 SQIVND (reference sequence). The CDR3 extends over 16 amino acids. The CDR3 reads CASSTRTADFNQPQHF. The DNA of the CDR3 is TGTGCCAGTAGTACCCGGACTGCTGATTTCAATCAGCCCCAGCATTTT.

This chain links TRBV6-8 with TRBJ1-6; D is uncertain. CDR1 and CDR2 (germline): MNHGY, SAAAGT. The CDR3 contains 12 residues. Between the trimmed V and J ends, which lost 4 bases and 9 bases, there was a span of 7 bases. The CDR3 here is CASSLKGSPLHF. CDR3 nucleotide sequence: TGTGCCAGCAGTTTAAAAGGTTCACCCCTCCACTTT.

This clone was observed a single time. V is TRBV19 and J is TRBJ2-1, with 12 nucleotides matching TRBD2. Germline V gene lookup returns CDR1 LNHDA and CDR2 SQIVND (reference sequence). This CDR3 is built from 17 residues. Losses at the gene ends were 3 bases for V and 6 bases for J; bases not matched to a gene: 9. CDR3 sequence reads: CASSMGGGLAGFNEQFF. CDR3 sequence (DNA): TGTGCCAGTAGTATGGGGGGCGGACTAGCGGGATTCAATGAGCAGTTCTTC.

By share of the sample, this clone is medium-sized. V and J are TRBV11-3 and TRBJ2-7, with D possibly being TRBD1 or TRBD2 (6 bases each). CDR3 size: 15 residues. CDR1 is SGHNT and CDR2 is YENEEA in the germline V gene. With 3 bases removed from V and 1 base from J, the gap between germline ends came to 13 bases. The CDR3 loop reads CASSLKGGRSYEQYF. CDR3 sequence (DNA): TGTGCCAGCAGCTTGAAGGGGGGCCGGTCCTACGAGCAGTACTTC.

This clone was detected only a few times. This chain links TRBV30 with TRBJ2-2; D remains unclear. CDR3 length: 13 amino acids. CDR1 GTSNPN and CDR2 SVGIG come from the germline V gene (reference sequence). V was shortened by 0 bases and J by 3 bases, with 5 bases between the two germline ends. CDR3 bases: TGTGCCTGGAGTGTAATGGACACCGGGGAGCTGTTTTTT. Its translation: CAWSVMDTGELFF.

The sample holds many counts of this clone. V usage is TRBV9 and J usage is TRBJ2-7; the match to TRBD1 covers 9 bases. CDR1 and CDR2 (germline): SGDLS, YYNGEE. Trimming at V came to 0 bases and at J to 2 bases, leaving 6 bases not matched to a gene. The CDR3 spans 16 residues. Here the CDR3 reads CASSVGGGTGTYEQYF. The CDR3 DNA sequence: TGTGCCAGCAGCGTAGGTGGGGGGACAGGGACCTACGAGCAGTACTTC.

The chain employs TRBV19 and TRBJ2-6; D possibly matches TRBD1 or TRBD2 (5 bases each). The CDR3 spans 16 residues. Trimming took 7 bases from V and 0 from J, leaving 13 bases between them. Germline V lookup: CDR1 LNHDA, CDR2 SQIVND (reference sequence). The chain's CDR3 is CASNRGVPSGANVLTF. DNA for the CDR3: TGTGCCAGTAATAGGGGAGTCCCCTCTGGGGCCAACGTCCTGACTTTC.

The chain is built from TRBV7-2 and TRBJ2-7; 13 nucleotides line up with TRBD2. V gave up 8 bases and J gave up 4 bases; unmatched junction bases: 2. Germline loops: CDR1 SGHTA, CDR2 FQGNSA. This CDR3 is 13 amino acids long. The CDR3 nucleotides read TGTGCCAGCGGGGGACTAGCGGGGTACGAGCAGTACTTC. This encodes CASGGLAGYEQYF.

The sample holds a few counts of this clone. The genes are TRBV6-8 and TRBJ2-2, with D possibly TRBD2 on 7 matching bases. Per the germline V gene, CDR1 is MNHGY and CDR2 is SAAAGT. V lost 7 bases to trimming and J lost 1 base, with 19 bases between them. The CDR3 sequence is 17 residues long. The CDR3 region has the DNA TGTGCCAGCACCATACGGGGGGCGGGGTTGAACACCGGGGAGCTGTTTTTT. Its protein is CASTIRGAGLNTGELFF.

The chain links TRBV11-3 to TRBJ1-2, with 9 bases fitting TRBD1. This CDR3 has 14 residues. CDR1 and CDR2 from the germline V gene are SGHNT and YENEEA. V lost 6 bases, J lost 4 bases, and 6 bases stayed unmatched. CDR3 residues: CASRTTGGTYGYTF. CDR3 nucleotides: TGTGCCAGCAGGACGACAGGGGGGACCTATGGCTACACCTTC.

CDR3 sequence reads: CASSLGLAGYNEQFF. The CDR3 region has the DNA TGTGCCAGCAGCTTGGGACTAGCGGGATACAATGAGCAGTTCTTC. The chain uses TRBV11-3 and TRBJ2-1; 13 bases fit TRBD2. The germline gives CDR1 SGHNT, CDR2 YENEEA. The CDR3 is 15 amino acids. V was clipped by 3 bases and J by 4 bases; unmatched bases: 0.

This clone is labeled medium-sized (0.01 to 0.1%). The chain links TRBV4-1 to TRBJ2-3; perhaps D is TRBD1 or TRBD2 (5 bases each). Germline assignment: CDR1 MGHRA and CDR2 YSYEKL. Trimming took 0 bases from V and 2 from J, leaving 9 bases between them. The CDR3 contains 15 residues. CDR3 sequence: CASSQDWDDTDTQYF. The CDR3 DNA follows: TGCGCCAGCAGCCAAGATTGGGACGACACAGATACGCAGTATTTT.

This clone was counted only a few times. The chain uses TRBV1 and TRBJ2-1; TRBD2 is taken as the D call from the table, unchecked against the DNA. TRBV1 is flagged as a pseudogene. CDR3 length equals 16 residues. The CDR3 DNA sequence: TGCGCCAGCAGCCAGATAGCGGGAGGGGCCTACAATGAGCAGTTCTTC. Its protein product is CASSQIAGGAYNEQFF.

This clone was seen once. The gene calls are TRBV19 and TRBJ2-5; D possibly matches TRBD1 or TRBD2 (5 bases each). Trimming cost V 2 bases and J 7 bases, with 14 bases left between them. Germline CDR1 LNHDA, CDR2 SQIVND (reference sequence). This CDR3 spans 14 amino acids. The DNA of the CDR3 is TGTGCCAGTAGTATATACGGGACCCGGGGGACCCAGTACTTC. Protein sequence: CASSIYGTRGTQYF. The variable domain in full, completed from reference TRBV19 and TRBJ2-5, reads DGGITQSPKYLFRKEGQNVTLSCEQNLNHDAMYWYRQDPGQGLRLIYYSQIVNDFQKGDIAEGYSVSREKKESFPLTVTSAQKNPTAFYLCASSIYGTRGTQYFGPGTRLLVL.

The V and J genes are TRBV6-8 and TRBJ2-7; D is perhaps TRBD2 (7 bases). V was pared by 10 bases and J by 6 bases, with 34 bases between. In germline, CDR1 is MNHGY, CDR2 SAAAGT. The CDR3 has 18 residues. The CDR3 is CAIGGSGGHSVFRVEQYF. The CDR3 DNA reads as TGTGCCATCGGGGGATCGGGGGGACACTCAGTTTTTCGAGTCGAGCAGTACTTC.

The genes are TRBV9 and TRBJ2-1; 10 nucleotides align to TRBD2. The CDR3 spans 17 residues. Germline lookup yields CDR1 SGDLS and CDR2 YYNGEE. The V segment lost 0 bases and the J segment 3 bases; nucleotides outside the gene matches: 6. The CDR3 DNA reads TGTGCCAGCAGCGTAGGGTTAGCGGGGGGTTTCTACAATGAGCAGTTCTTC. Amino acid sequence: CASSVGLAGGFYNEQFF.

V gene TRBV15 combines with J gene TRBJ2-7; perhaps D is TRBD1 or TRBD2 (5 bases each). Trimming shortened V by 0 bases and J by 5 bases, and 11 bases separated the two germline ends. The CDR3 runs 14 residues. CDR1 and CDR2 from the germline V gene are LNHNV and YYDKDF (reference sequence). The CDR3 region has the DNA TGTGCCACCAGCAGAGATGGGGGTTCGGACGAGCAGTACTTC. Encoded protein: CATSRDGGSDEQYF.